The clone carrying this T cell receptor beta chain has just a few counts. Antigen: not known. The entry originates in a study of T cell clones after liver transplantation. Study-level information: TCRbeta sequencing after a pre-transplant mixed lymphocyte reaction identified graft-donor-reactive clones, later tracked in post-transplant blood. Standard immunosuppression, with no induction, continued until 12-24 months after transplant. Findings of the study overall: Graft donor-reactive T cells possibly entered the graft instead of undergoing deletion. Circulating graft-donor-reactive CD4 TCRbeta sequences fell significantly post-transplant in 5 of 8 subjects.

The table came from immunoSEQ multiplex PCR; TCRdb's copy has only in-frame clones and leaves some out. This sample has more than 95,000 clones, with 82% found just once. The CDR3 sequence is 15 residues long. The germline V gene encodes CDR1 SGHTA and CDR2 FQGTGA. Losses at the gene ends were 3 bases for V and 4 bases for J; bases not matched to a gene: 6. The sequenced sample was CD4+ T cells from blood, obtained before liver transplant. This clonotype was obtained from a human donor who received a liver transplant. The genes are TRBV7-3 and TRBJ1-5; 7 bases agree with TRBD1. The CDR3: CASSFSGQQNQPQHF. The CDR3 DNA reads as TGTGCCAGCAGCTTCTCGGGACAGCAAAATCAGCCCCAGCATTTT. Drawing the rest from reference TRBV7-3 and TRBJ1-5, the complete variable domain is GAGVSQTPSNKVTEKGKYVELRCDPISGHTALYWYRQSLGQGPEFLIYFQGTGAADDSGLPNDRFFAVRPEGSVSTLKIQRTERGDSAVYLCASSFSGQQNQPQHFGDGTRLSIL.